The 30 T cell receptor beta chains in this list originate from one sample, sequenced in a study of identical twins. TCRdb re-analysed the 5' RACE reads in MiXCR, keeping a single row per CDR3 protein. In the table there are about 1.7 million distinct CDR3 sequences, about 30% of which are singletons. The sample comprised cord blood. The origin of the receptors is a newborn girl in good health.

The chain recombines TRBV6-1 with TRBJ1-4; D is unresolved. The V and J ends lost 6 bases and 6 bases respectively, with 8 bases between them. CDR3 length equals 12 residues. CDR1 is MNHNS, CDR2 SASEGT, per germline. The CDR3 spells CASSDMYEKLFF. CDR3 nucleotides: TGTGCCAGCAGCGACATGTATGAAAAACTGTTTTTT.

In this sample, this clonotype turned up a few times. CDR3 in DNA: TGTGCCACCAGCAGAGATGGGAAGGGTGGGAACTATGGCTACACCTTC. Encoded protein: CATSRDGKGGNYGYTF. The rearrangement uses TRBV15 and TRBJ1-2, with D uncertain. The CDR3 contains 16 residues. Germline values: CDR1 LNHNV, CDR2 YYDKDF (reference sequence). V was trimmed by 0 bases and J by 2 bases, leaving 13 bases between them.

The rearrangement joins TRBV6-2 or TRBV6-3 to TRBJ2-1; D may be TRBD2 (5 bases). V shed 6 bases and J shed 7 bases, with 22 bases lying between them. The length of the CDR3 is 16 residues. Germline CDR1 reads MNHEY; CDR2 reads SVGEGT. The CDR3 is CASSRGSNPPGNEQFF. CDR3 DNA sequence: TGTGCCAGCAGCCGGGGTTCAAACCCCCCTGGGAATGAGCAGTTCTTC.

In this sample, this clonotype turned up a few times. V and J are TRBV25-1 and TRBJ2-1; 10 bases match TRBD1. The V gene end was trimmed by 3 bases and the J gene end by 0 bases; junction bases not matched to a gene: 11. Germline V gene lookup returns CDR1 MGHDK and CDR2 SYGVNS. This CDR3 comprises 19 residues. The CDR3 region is CASSELRDRGPISYNEQFF. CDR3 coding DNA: TGTGCCAGCAGTGAGCTCCGGGACAGGGGCCCTATCTCCTACAATGAGCAGTTCTTC.

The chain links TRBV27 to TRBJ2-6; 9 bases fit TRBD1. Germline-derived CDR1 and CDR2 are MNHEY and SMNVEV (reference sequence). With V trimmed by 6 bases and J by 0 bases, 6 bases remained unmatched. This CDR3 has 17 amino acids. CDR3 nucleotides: TGTGCCAGCAGGGCCGGGACAGGGAACTCTGGGGCCAACGTCCTGACTTTC. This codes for CASRAGTGNSGANVLTF.

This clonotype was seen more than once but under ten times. CDR3 bases: TGTGCCAGCAGTTATTTGGGACAGGGGGTTCAGCCCCAGCATTTT. Protein sequence: CASSYLGQGVQPQHF. The J gene is TRBJ1-5, the V gene TRBV6-2 or TRBV6-3; 11 bases line up with TRBD1. With 3 bases clipped from V and 6 bases from J, the junction kept 4 bases outside the gene matches. The CDR3 is 15 amino acids. CDR1 is MNHEY, CDR2 SVGEGT, per germline.

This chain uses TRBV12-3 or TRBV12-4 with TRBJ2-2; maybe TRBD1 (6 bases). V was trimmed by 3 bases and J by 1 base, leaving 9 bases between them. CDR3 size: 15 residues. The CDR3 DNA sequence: TGTGCCAGCAGTTTTGACAGGCTGAACACCGGGGAGCTGTTTTTT. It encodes CASSFDRLNTGELFF.

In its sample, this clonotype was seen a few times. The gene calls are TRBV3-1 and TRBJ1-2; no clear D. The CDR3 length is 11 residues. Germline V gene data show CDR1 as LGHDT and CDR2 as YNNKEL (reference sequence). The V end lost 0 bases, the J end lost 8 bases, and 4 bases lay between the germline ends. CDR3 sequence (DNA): TGTGCCAGCAGCCAAGAGGAAGGCTACACCTTC. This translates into CASSQEEGYTF. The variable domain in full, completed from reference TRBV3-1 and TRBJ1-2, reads DTAVSQTPKYLVTQMGNDKSIKCEQNLGHDTMYWYKQDSKKFLKIMFSYNNKELIINETVPNRFSPKSPDKAHLNLHINSLELGDSAVYFCASSQEEGYTFGSGTRLTVV.

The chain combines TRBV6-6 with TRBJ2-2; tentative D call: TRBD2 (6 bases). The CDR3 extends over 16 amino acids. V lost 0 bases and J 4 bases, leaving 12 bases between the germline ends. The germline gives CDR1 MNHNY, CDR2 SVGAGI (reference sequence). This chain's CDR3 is CASSYSRGPGTGELFF. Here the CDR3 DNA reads TGTGCCAGCAGTTACTCGCGGGGCCCGGGCACCGGGGAGCTGTTTTTT.

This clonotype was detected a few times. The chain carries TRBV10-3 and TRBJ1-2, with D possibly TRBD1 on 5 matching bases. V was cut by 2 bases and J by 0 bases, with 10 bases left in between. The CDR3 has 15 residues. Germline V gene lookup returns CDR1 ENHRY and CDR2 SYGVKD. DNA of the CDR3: TGTGCCATCAGTGAGAATGAAGGGGCTAACTATGGCTACACCTTC. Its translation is CAISENEGANYGYTF.

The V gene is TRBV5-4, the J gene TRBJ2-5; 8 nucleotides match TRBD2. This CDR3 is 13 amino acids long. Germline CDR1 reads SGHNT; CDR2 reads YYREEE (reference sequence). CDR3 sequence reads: CAAGLAGGETQYF. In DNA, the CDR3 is TGTGCTGCTGGGCTAGCGGGCGGAGAGACCCAGTACTTC.

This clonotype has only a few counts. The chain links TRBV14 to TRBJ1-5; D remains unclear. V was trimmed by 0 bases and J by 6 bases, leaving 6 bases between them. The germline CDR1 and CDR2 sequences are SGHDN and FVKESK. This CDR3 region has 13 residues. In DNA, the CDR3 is TGTGCCAGCAGCCAAGACGCCGTTCAGCCCCAGCATTTT. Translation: CASSQDAVQPQHF.

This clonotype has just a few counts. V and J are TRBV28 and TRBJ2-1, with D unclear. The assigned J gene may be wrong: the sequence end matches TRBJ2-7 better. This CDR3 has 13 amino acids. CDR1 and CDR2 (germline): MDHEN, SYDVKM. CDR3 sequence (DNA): TGTGCCAGCAGGGTAGGCTCCTACAATGAGCAGTACTTC. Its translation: CASRVGSYNEQYF.

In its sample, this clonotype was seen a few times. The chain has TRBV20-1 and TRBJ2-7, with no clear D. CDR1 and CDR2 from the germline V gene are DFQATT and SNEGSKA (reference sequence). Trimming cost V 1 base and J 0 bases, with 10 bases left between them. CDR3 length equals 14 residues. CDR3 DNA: TGCAGTGCTAGAGGTTTGGGGTTCTCCTACGAGCAGTACTTC. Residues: CSARGLGFSYEQYF.

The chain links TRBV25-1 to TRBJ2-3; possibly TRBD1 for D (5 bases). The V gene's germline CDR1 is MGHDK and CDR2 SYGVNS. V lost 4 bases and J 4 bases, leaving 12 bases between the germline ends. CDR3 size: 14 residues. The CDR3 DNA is TGTGCCAGCAGTGTAGCAGGGTACGCAGATACGCAGTATTTT. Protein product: CASSVAGYADTQYF.

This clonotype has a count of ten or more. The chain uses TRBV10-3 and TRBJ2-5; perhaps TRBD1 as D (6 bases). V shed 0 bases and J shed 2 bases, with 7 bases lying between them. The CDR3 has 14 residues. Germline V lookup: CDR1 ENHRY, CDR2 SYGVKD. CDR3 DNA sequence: TGTGCCATCAGTGAGTCCGGGACACAAGAGACCCAGTACTTC. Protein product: CAISESGTQETQYF.

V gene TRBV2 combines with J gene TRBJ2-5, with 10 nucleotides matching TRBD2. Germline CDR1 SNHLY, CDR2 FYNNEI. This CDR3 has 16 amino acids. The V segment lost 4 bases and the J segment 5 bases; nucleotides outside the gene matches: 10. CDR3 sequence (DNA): TGTGCCAGCAGTGTCCTAGCCAGCGGGAGGGCGGAGACCCAGTACTTC. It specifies CASSVLASGRAETQYF.

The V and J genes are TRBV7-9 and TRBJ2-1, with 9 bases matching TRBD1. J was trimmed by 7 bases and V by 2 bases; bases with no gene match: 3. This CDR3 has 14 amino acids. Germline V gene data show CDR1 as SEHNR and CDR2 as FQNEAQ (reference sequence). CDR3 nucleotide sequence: TGTGCCAGCAGCTTACCCGGGACAGGGAATGAGCAGTTCTTC. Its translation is CASSLPGTGNEQFF. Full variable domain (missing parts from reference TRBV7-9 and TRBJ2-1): DTGVSQNPRHKITKRGQNVTFRCDPISEHNRLYWYRQTLGQGPEFLTYFQNEAQLEKSRLLSDRFSAERPKGSFSTLEIQRTEQGDSAMYLCASSLPGTGNEQFFGPGTRLTVL.

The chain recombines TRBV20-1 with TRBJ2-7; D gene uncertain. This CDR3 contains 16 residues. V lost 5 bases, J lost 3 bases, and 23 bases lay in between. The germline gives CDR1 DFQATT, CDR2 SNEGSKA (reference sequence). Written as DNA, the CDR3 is TGCAGTGCTTACCCTCTAAGTTCCCCGGTGGGCTACGAGCAGTACTTC. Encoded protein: CSAYPLSSPVGYEQYF.

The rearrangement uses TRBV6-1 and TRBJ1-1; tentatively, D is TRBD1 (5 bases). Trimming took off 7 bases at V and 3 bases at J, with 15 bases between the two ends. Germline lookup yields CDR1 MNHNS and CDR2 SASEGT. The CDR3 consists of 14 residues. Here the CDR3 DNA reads TGTGCCAGCATTCTTTCGGCAGGGCACACTGAAGCTTTCTTT. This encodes CASILSAGHTEAFF.

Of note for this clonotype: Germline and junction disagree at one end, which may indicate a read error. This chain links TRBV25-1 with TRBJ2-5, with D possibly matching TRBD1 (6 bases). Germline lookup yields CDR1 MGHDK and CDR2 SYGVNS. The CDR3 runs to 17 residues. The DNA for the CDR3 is TGTGCCAGCAGTGATAATTGGGGGCAGCGGAACCATGAGACCCAGTACTTC. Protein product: CASSDNWGQRNHETQYF.

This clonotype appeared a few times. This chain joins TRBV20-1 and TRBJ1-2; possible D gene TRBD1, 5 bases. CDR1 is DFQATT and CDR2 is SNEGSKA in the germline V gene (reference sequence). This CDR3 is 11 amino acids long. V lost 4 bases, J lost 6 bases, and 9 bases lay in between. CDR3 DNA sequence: TGCAGTGCTACTATCAGGGATGGCTACACCTTC. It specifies CSATIRDGYTF.

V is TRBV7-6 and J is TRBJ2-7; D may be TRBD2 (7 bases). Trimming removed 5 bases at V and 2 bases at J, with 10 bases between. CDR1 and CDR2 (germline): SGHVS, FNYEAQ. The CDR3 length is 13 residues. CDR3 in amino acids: CASSGGATYEQYF. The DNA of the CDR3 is TGTGCCAGCAGCGGGGGGGCAACCTACGAGCAGTACTTC.

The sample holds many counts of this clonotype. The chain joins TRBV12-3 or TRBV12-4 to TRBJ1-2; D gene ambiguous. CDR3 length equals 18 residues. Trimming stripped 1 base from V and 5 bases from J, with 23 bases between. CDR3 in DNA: TGTGCCAGCAGTTTAGGACGCCGACTAACAGCCAACCTATATGGCTACACCTTC. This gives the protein CASSLGRRLTANLYGYTF.

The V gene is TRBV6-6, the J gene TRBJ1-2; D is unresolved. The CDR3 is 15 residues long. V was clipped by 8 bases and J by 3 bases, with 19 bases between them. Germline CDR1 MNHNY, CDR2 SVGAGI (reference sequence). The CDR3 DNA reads TGTGCCAGCGATGGGAGGTTTTCATTTGACTATGGCTACACCTTC. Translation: CASDGRFSFDYGYTF.

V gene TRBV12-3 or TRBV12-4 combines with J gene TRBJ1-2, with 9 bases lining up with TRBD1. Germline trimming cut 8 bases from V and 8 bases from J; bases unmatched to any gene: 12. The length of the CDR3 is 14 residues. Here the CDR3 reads CASQKTGGKSGYTF. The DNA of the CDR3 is TGTGCCAGCCAGAAGACAGGGGGGAAATCGGGCTACACCTTC.

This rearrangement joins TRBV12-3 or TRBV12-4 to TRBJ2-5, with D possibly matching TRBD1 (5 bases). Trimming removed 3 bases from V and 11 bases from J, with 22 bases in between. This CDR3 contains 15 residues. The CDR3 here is CASSFRPRWGNEQYF. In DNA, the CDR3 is TGTGCCAGCAGTTTCAGGCCTAGATGGGGCAATGAGCAGTACTTC.

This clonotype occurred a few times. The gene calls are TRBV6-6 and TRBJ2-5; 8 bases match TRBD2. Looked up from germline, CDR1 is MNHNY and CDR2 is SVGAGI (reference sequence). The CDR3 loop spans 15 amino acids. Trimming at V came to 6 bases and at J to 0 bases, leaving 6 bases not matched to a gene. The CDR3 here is CASRPGLVNQETQYF. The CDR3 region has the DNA TGTGCCAGCAGGCCGGGACTAGTGAACCAAGAGACCCAGTACTTC.

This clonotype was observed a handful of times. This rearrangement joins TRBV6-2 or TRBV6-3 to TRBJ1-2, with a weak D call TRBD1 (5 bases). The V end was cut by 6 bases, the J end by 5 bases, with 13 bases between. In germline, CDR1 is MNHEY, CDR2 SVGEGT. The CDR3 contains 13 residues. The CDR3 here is CASRYRTAYGYTF. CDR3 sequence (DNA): TGTGCCAGCAGATACAGGACGGCGTATGGCTACACCTTC.

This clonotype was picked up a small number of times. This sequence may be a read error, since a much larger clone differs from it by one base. The CDR3 reads CSVMAAFYNEQYF. CDR3 nucleotides: TGCAGCGTTATGGCGGCCTTCTACAATGAGCAGTACTTC. The chain joins TRBV29-1 to TRBJ2-7; no definite D call. Germline-derived CDR1 and CDR2 are SQVTM and ANQGSEA. The V gene lost 5 bases and the J gene lost 7 bases, with 18 bases spanning the gap. There are 13 residues in the CDR3.